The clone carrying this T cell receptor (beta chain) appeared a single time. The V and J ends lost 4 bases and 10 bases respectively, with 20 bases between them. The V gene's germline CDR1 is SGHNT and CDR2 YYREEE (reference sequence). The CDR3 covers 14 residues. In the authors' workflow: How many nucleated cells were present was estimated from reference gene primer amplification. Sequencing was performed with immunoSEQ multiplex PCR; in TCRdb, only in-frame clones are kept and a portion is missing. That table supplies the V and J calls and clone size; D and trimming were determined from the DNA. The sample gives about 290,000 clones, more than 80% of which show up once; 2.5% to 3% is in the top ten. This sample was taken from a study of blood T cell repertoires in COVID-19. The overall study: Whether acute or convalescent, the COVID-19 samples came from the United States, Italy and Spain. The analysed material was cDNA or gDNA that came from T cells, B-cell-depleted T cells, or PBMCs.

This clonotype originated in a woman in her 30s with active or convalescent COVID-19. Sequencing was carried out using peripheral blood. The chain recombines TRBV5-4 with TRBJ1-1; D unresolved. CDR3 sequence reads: CASSPDAATLGAFF. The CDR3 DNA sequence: TGTGCCAGCAGCCCCGACGCGGCAACACTCGGAGCTTTCTTT.